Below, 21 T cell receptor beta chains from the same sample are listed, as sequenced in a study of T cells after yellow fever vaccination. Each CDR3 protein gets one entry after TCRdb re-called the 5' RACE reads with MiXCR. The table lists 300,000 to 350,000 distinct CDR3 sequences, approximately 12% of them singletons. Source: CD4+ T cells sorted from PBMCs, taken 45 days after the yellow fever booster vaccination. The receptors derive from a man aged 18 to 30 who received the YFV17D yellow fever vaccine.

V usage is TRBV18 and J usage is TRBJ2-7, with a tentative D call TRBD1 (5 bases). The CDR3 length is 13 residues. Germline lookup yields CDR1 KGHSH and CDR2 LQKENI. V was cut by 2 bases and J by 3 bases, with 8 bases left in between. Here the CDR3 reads CASSPGAHYEQYF. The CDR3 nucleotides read TGTGCCAGCTCACCAGGGGCCCACTACGAGCAGTACTTC.

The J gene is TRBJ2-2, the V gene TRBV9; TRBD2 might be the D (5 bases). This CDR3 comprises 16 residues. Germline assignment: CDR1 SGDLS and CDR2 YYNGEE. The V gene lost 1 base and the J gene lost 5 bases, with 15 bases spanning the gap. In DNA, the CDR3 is TGTGCCAGCAGCGTATCCCATGGACTCAAAACCGGGGAGCTGTTTTTT. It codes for CASSVSHGLKTGELFF. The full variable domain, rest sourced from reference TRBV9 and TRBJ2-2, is DSGVTQTPKHLITATGQRVTLRCSPRSGDLSVYWYQQSLDQGLQFLIQYYNGEERAKGNILERFSAQQFPDLHSELNLSSLELGDSALYFCASSVSHGLKTGELFFGEGSRLTVL.

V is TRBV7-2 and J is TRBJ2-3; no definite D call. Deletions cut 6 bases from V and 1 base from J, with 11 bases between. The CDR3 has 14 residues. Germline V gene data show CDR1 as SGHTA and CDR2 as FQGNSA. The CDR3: CASSISYGTDTQYF. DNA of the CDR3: TGTGCCAGCAGTATAAGCTATGGCACAGATACGCAGTATTTT.

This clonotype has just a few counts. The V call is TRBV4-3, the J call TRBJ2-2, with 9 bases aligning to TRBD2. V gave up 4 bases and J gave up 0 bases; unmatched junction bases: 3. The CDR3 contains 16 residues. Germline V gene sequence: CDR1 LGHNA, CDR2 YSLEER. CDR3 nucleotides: TGCGCCAGCAGCCGTCTAGCGGGGACGAACACCGGGGAGCTGTTTTTT. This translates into CASSRLAGTNTGELFF.

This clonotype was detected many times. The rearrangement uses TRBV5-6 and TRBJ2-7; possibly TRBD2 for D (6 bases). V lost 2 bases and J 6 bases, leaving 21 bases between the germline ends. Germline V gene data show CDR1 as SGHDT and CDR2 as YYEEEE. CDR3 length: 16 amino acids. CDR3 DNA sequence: TGTGCCAGCAGCTTCATAACGGGGCTAGCGACCGCCGAGCAGTACTTC. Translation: CASSFITGLATAEQYF.

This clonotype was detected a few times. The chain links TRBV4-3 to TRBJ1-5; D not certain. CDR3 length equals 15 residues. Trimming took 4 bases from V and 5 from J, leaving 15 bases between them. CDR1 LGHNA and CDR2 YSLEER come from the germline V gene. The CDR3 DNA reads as TGCGCCAGCAGCCTACACCTCGGGAGAGATCAGCCCCAGCATTTT. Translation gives CASSLHLGRDQPQHF.

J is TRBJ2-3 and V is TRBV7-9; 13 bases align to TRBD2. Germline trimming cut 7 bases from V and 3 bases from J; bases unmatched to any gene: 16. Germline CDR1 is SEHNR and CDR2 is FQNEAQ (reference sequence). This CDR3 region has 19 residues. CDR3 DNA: TGTGCCAGCATTACAGGGGGACTAGCGGGGCCCTTACGGACAGATACGCAGTATTTT. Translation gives CASITGGLAGPLRTDTQYF. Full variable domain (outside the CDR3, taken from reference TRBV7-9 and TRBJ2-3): DTGVSQNPRHKITKRGQNVTFRCDPISEHNRLYWYRQTLGQGPEFLTYFQNEAQLEKSRLLSDRFSAERPKGSFSTLEIQRTEQGDSAMYLCASITGGLAGPLRTDTQYFGPGTRLTVL.

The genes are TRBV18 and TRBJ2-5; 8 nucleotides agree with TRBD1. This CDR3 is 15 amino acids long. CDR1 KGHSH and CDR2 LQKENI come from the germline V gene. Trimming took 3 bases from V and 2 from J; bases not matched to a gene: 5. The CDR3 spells CASSPSHRGQETQYF. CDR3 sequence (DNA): TGTGCCAGCTCACCGTCCCACAGGGGGCAAGAGACCCAGTACTTC.

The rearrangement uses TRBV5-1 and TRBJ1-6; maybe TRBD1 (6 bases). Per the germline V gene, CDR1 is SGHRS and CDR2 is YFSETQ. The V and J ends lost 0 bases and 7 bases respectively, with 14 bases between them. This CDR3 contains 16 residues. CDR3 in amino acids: CASSLEGVGGNSPLHF. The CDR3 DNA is TGCGCCAGCAGCTTGGAGGGGGTCGGCGGGAATTCACCCCTCCACTTT. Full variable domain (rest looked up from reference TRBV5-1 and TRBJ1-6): KAGVTQTPRYLIKTRGQQVTLSCSPISGHRSVSWYQQTPGQGLQFLFEYFSETQRNKGNFPGRFSGRQFSNSRSEMNVSTLELGDSALYLCASSLEGVGGNSPLHFGNGTRLTVT.

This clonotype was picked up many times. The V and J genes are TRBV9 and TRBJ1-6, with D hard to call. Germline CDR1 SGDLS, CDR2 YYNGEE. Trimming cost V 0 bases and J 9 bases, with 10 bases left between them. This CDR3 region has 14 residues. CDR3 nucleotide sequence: TGTGCCAGCAGCGTAGAGGCGTTCGGTTCACCCCTCCACTTT. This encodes CASSVEAFGSPLHF. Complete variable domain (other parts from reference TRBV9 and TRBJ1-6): DSGVTQTPKHLITATGQRVTLRCSPRSGDLSVYWYQQSLDQGLQFLIQYYNGEERAKGNILERFSAQQFPDLHSELNLSSLELGDSALYFCASSVEAFGSPLHFGNGTRLTVT.

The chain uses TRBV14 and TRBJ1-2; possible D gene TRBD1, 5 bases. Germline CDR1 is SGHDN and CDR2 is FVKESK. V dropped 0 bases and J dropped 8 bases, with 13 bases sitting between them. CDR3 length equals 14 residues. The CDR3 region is CASSQDLVGTGYTF. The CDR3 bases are TGTGCCAGCAGCCAAGATCTTGTGGGGACGGGCTACACCTTC.

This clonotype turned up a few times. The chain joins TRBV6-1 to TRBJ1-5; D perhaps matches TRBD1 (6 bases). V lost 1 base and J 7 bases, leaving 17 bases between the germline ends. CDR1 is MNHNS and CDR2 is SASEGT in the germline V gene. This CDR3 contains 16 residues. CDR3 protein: CASSEGVGGGLQPQHF. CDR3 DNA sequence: TGTGCCAGCAGTGAAGGGGTGGGGGGCGGATTACAGCCCCAGCATTTT.

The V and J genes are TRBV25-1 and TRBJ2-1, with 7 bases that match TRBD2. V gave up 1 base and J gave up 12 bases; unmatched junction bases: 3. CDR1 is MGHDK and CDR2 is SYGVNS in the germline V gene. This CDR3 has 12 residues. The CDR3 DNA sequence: TGTGCCAGCAGTGAATTATCGGGGGGGCAGTTCTTC. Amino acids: CASSELSGGQFF.

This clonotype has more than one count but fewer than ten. Written as DNA, the CDR3 is TGTGCCAGCAGCTTGGTTGGCGGGGGGGCCTCAGCCGGGGAGCTGTTTTTT. The encoded protein is CASSLVGGGASAGELFF. The chain has TRBV5-5 and TRBJ2-2; TRBD2 agrees at 9 bases. With V trimmed by 0 bases and J by 6 bases, 9 bases remained unmatched. Germline CDR1 is SGHKS and CDR2 is YYEKEE (reference sequence). The CDR3 runs to 17 residues.

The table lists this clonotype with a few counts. CDR3 DNA: TGCGGAGGGGGGAGGATGGATACGCAGTATTTT. It translates to CGGGRMDTQYF. This sequence joins TRBV29-1 and TRBJ2-3; D could derive from TRBD1 or TRBD2 (6 bases each). Germline-derived CDR1 and CDR2 are SQVTM and ANQGSEA. The CDR3 contains 11 residues.

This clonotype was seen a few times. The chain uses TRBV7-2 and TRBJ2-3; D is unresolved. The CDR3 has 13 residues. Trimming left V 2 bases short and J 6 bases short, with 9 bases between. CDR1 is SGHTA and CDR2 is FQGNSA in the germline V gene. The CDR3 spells CASSLNPRDTQYF. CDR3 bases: TGTGCCAGCAGCTTAAACCCCAGGGATACGCAGTATTTT.

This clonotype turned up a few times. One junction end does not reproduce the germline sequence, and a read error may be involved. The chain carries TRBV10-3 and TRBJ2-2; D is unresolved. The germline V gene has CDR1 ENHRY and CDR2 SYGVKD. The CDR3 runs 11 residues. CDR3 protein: CAISEGIPLLF. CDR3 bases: TGTGCCATCAGTGAGGGAATCCCCCTACTTTTT.

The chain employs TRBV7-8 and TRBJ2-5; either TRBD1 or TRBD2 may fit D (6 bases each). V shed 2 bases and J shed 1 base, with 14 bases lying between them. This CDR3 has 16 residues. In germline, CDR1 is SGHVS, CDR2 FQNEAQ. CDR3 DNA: TGTGCCAGCAGCTTATACCCCTGGGGGGCCCAAGAGACCCAGTACTTC. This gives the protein CASSLYPWGAQETQYF.

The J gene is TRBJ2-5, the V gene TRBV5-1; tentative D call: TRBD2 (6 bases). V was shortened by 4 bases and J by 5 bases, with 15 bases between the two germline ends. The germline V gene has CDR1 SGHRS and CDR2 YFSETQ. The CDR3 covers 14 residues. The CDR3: CASSGGTLGETQYF. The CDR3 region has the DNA TGCGCCAGCAGCGGCGGGACTCTGGGGGAGACCCAGTACTTC.

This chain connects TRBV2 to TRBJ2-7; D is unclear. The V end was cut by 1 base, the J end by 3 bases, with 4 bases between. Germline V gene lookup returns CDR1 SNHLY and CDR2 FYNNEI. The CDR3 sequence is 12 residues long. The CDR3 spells CASSEGVYEQYV. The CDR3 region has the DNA TGTGCCAGCAGTGAAGGAGTCTACGAGCAGTACGTC.

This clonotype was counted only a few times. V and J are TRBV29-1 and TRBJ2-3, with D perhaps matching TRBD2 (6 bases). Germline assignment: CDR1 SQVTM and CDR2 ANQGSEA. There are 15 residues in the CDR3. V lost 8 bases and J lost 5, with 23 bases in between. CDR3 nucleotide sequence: TGCAGCATCCTCCGGTCCGGGGGTAGGAGAGATACGCAGTATTTT. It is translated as CSILRSGGRRDTQYF.